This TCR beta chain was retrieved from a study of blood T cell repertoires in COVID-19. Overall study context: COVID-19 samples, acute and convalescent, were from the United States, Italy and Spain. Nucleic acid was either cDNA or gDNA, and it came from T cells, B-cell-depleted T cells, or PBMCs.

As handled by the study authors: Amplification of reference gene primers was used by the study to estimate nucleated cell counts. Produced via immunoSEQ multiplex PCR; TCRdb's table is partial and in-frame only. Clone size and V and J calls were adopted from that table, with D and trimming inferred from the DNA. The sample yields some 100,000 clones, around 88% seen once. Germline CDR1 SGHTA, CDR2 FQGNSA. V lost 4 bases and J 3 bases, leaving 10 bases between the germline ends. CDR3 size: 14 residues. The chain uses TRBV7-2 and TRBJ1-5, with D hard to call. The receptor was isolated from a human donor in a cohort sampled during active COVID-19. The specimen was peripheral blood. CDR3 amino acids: CASSSMAVNQPQHF. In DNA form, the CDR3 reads TGTGCCAGCAGCTCGATGGCAGTCAATCAGCCCCAGCATTTT.